The following is a TCR beta chain sequence with its context. Its antigen is not identified. The data derive from a study of identical twins. Study results and limitations: Excess sharing between twins was weaker in beta out-of-frame sequences.

Germline lookup yields CDR1 LGHNA and CDR2 YSLEER. The CDR3 has 14 residues. The V and J ends lost 0 bases and 5 bases respectively, with 10 bases between them. TCRdb re-called the 5' RACE reads through MiXCR, storing one row per CDR3 protein. The data contain around 510,000 distinct CDR3 sequences, 13% to 15% of them singletons. These data are also associated with another study on yellow fever vaccine responses in identical twins.

This receptor was identified in a woman between 18 and 29 years old in good health. V is TRBV4-3 and J is TRBJ1-2, with D possibly matching TRBD1 (5 bases). The material sequenced was CD4+ T cells sorted from blood. The CDR3 bases are TGCGCCAGCAGCCAAGAAACAGGCCCTTATGGCTACACCTTC. It encodes CASSQETGPYGYTF.